One and the same sample provided the 25 T cell receptor beta chains below, sequenced in a study of response to subunit inactivated influenza vaccine. TCRdb itself ran the RT-PCR reads through MiXCR, one entry per CDR3 protein. Of about 650,000 distinct CDR3 sequences listed, 12% to 15% are singletons. Sequencing used PBMCs from blood, obtained less than 15 days before vaccination. Receptors originate from a man aged 50 or older who received an inactivated influenza vaccine.

Here the CDR3 DNA reads TGTGCCAGCAGCGTAGACCAGCGGACAAAGAGGAATGAGCAGTTCTTC. It is translated as CASSVDQRTKRNEQFF. The chain is built from TRBV9 and TRBJ2-1; tentatively, D is TRBD1 or TRBD2 (5 bases each). This CDR3 comprises 16 residues. Germline-derived CDR1 and CDR2 are SGDLS and YYNGEE. The V end was cut by 0 bases, the J end by 7 bases, with 17 bases between.

This clonotype was observed many times. The chain recombines TRBV20-1 with TRBJ1-5; D gene ambiguous. Germline V CDR1 and CDR2: DFQATT, SNEGSKA (reference sequence). The CDR3 extends over 13 amino acids. V gave up 1 base and J gave up 3 bases, with 7 bases separating them. The CDR3 is CSARVQPNQPQHF. CDR3 nucleotide sequence: TGCAGTGCTAGAGTGCAGCCCAATCAGCCCCAGCATTTT.

The chain employs TRBV4-3 and TRBJ2-5; 8 nucleotides agree with TRBD1. V gave up 0 bases and J gave up 6 bases; unmatched junction bases: 3. Germline V gene sequence: CDR1 LGHNA, CDR2 YSLEER. The CDR3 loop spans 14 amino acids. CDR3 sequence: CASSQDGQGQTQYF. CDR3 nucleotide sequence: TGCGCCAGCAGCCAAGATGGACAGGGTCAGACCCAGTACTTC.

The table lists this clonotype with many counts. V usage is TRBV6-2 or TRBV6-3 and J usage is TRBJ2-1; TRBD2 matches at 8 bases. In germline, CDR1 is MNHEY, CDR2 SVGEGT. The CDR3 totals 15 residues. Trimming removed 5 bases from V and 2 bases from J; junction bases left unmatched: 5. CDR3 amino acids: CASSLAGPPYNEQFF. CDR3 sequence (DNA): TGTGCCAGCAGTCTAGCGGGCCCCCCCTACAATGAGCAGTTCTTC.

The rearrangement links TRBV5-1 to TRBJ2-3; 8 bases are shared with TRBD1. The CDR3 has 15 residues. V was pared by 2 bases and J by 3 bases, with 5 bases of the junction left unmatched. CDR1 and CDR2 from the germline V gene are SGHRS and YFSETQ. The CDR3 loop is CASSLEDRVTDTQYF. The CDR3 DNA sequence: TGCGCCAGCAGCTTAGAGGACAGGGTAACAGATACGCAGTATTTT. Using reference TRBV5-1 and TRBJ2-3 for the parts outside the CDR3, the full variable domain is KAGVTQTPRYLIKTRGQQVTLSCSPISGHRSVSWYQQTPGQGLQFLFEYFSETQRNKGNFPGRFSGRQFSNSRSEMNVSTLELGDSALYLCASSLEDRVTDTQYFGPGTRLTVL.

This clonotype was counted between two and nine times. The chain combines TRBV27 with TRBJ1-4; 9 positions agree with TRBD1. V lost 6 bases to trimming and J lost 11 bases; unmatched junction nucleotides: 7. This CDR3 has 13 residues. Germline assignment: CDR1 MNHEY and CDR2 SMNVEV (reference sequence). CDR3 sequence: CASRGTGPRKLFF. The CDR3 nucleotides read TGTGCCAGCAGGGGGACAGGGCCTAGGAAACTGTTTTTT.

This clonotype has only a few counts. This chain joins TRBV25-1 and TRBJ2-2; possible D gene TRBD1, 6 bases. The V end was cut by 1 base, the J end by 3 bases, with 9 bases between. The CDR3 has 15 residues. Per germline, CDR1 MGHDK and CDR2 SYGVNS. The CDR3 nucleotides are TGTGCCAGCAGTGAATTCGGACAGCACACCGGGGAGCTGTTTTTT. Translated: CASSEFGQHTGELFF. The full variable domain, rest sourced from reference TRBV25-1 and TRBJ2-2, is EADIYQTPRYLVIGTGKKITLECSQTMGHDKMYWYQQDPGMELHLIHYSYGVNSTEKGDLSSESTVSRIRTEHFPLTLESARPSHTSQYLCASSEFGQHTGELFFGEGSRLTVL.

The V call is TRBV5-1, the J call TRBJ2-5; possible D gene TRBD2, 5 bases. This CDR3 region has 14 residues. V was shortened by 3 bases and J by 2 bases, with 11 bases between the two germline ends. CDR1 and CDR2 from the germline V gene are SGHRS and YFSETQ. Written as DNA, the CDR3 is TGCGCCAGCAGCTCTTCCCCGGGGCAAGAGACCCAGTACTTC. Its translation is CASSSSPGQETQYF.

The V gene is TRBV5-4, the J gene TRBJ1-1, with 9 bases matching TRBD1. V lost 4 bases, J lost 7 bases, and 14 bases stayed unmatched. There are 16 residues in the CDR3. Germline lookup yields CDR1 SGHNT and CDR2 YYREEE (reference sequence). This chain's CDR3 is CASSPPGQGRRGEAFF. CDR3 bases: TGTGCCAGCAGCCCACCGGGACAGGGTCGAAGAGGTGAAGCTTTCTTT.

The V gene is TRBV12-3 or TRBV12-4, the J gene TRBJ2-1; 13 nucleotides match TRBD2. This CDR3 is 16 amino acids long. The V gene end was trimmed by 6 bases and the J gene end by 5 bases; junction bases not matched to a gene: 7. The CDR3 reads CASRRTSGSIHNEQFF. The CDR3 nucleotides are TGTGCCAGCAGGCGGACTAGCGGGAGTATCCACAATGAGCAGTTCTTC.

The V and J genes are TRBV10-3 and TRBJ2-2, with TRBD1 matching over 8 bases. Per germline, CDR1 ENHRY and CDR2 SYGVKD. CDR3 length: 16 amino acids. J lost 5 bases, V lost 6 bases, and 11 bases had no gene match. The CDR3 DNA is TGTGCCATCAGGGAAACAGGGGGACCCGGGACCGGGGAGCTGTTTTTT. Translating it yields CAIRETGGPGTGELFF.

This clonotype was seen a handful of times. V usage is TRBV19 and J usage is TRBJ2-3; unclear D gene. Germline CDR1 reads LNHDA; CDR2 reads SQIVND (reference sequence). The CDR3 loop spans 13 amino acids. Trimming stripped 6 bases from V and 10 bases from J, with 17 bases between. The chain's CDR3 is CASSPLRIAAQYF. The CDR3 DNA reads as TGTGCCAGTAGCCCTTTGAGGATCGCGGCGCAGTATTTT. Full variable domain (outside the CDR3, taken from reference TRBV19 and TRBJ2-3): DGGITQSPKYLFRKEGQNVTLSCEQNLNHDAMYWYRQDPGQGLRLIYYSQIVNDFQKGDIAEGYSVSREKKESFPLTVTSAQKNPTAFYLCASSPLRIAAQYFGPGTRLTVL.

This clonotype was seen more than once but under ten times. The chain uses TRBV28 and TRBJ1-1, with 8 nucleotides matching TRBD1. CDR1 is MDHEN and CDR2 is SYDVKM in the germline V gene. The CDR3 length is 14 residues. The V segment lost 6 bases and the J segment 4 bases; nucleotides outside the gene matches: 7. The CDR3 reads CASSRTGLTTEAFF. CDR3 nucleotide sequence: TGTGCCAGCAGCCGGACAGGGCTGACCACTGAAGCTTTCTTT.

The count of this clonotype is one. V is TRBV9 and J is TRBJ1-1, with D uncertain. V was trimmed by 2 bases and J by 8 bases, leaving 10 bases between them. Germline CDR1 SGDLS, CDR2 YYNGEE. This CDR3 has 12 residues. CDR3: CASSVEGREAFF. The CDR3 nucleotides are TGTGCCAGCAGCGTTGAGGGCAGGGAAGCTTTCTTT.

V usage is TRBV12-3 or TRBV12-4 and J usage is TRBJ2-1, with TRBD2 matching over 8 bases. The CDR3 has 13 residues. V lost 5 bases, J lost 8 bases, and 5 bases stayed unmatched. CDR3 sequence reads: CASSRLASDEQFF. The CDR3 nucleotides read TGTGCCAGCAGTCGACTAGCGTCGGATGAGCAGTTCTTC.

At least ten counts were recorded for this clonotype. The V gene is TRBV9, the J gene TRBJ2-5, with D unresolved. The V end lost 7 bases, the J end lost 5 bases, and 18 bases lay between the germline ends. Germline V lookup: CDR1 SGDLS, CDR2 YYNGEE. This CDR3 comprises 14 residues. The CDR3 sequence is CASGAAFQGETQYF. The CDR3 region has the DNA TGTGCCAGCGGCGCCGCGTTCCAAGGGGAGACCCAGTACTTC.

This clonotype was recorded only once. The chain uses TRBV5-1 and TRBJ2-1; D not certain. The V and J ends lost 1 base and 7 bases respectively, with 9 bases between them. The CDR3 covers 13 residues. Germline-derived CDR1 and CDR2 are SGHRS and YFSETQ. CDR3 sequence: CASSLLTSNEQFF. The CDR3 DNA follows: TGCGCCAGCAGCTTGTTGACGTCTAATGAGCAGTTCTTC.

This clonotype occurred a few times. CDR3 protein: CASSQPSGPSYNEQFF. DNA of the CDR3: TGTGCCAGCAGCCAACCTAGCGGCCCCTCCTACAATGAGCAGTTCTTC. The chain carries TRBV6-2 or TRBV6-3 and TRBJ2-1, with 7 bases matching TRBD2. Per germline, CDR1 MNHEY and CDR2 SVGEGT. The J segment lost 0 bases and the V segment lost 6 bases, leaving 8 bases of the junction unmatched. This CDR3 spans 16 amino acids.

V is TRBV12-3 or TRBV12-4 and J is TRBJ1-4; 10 bases are a match to TRBD1. With V trimmed by 5 bases and J by 3 bases, 3 bases remained unmatched. The CDR3 runs 15 residues. CDR3 residues: CASSAGTGANEKLFF. The CDR3 DNA sequence: TGTGCCAGCAGTGCCGGGACAGGGGCTAATGAAAAACTGTTTTTT.

The chain carries TRBV29-1 and TRBJ2-5; 7 bases match TRBD2. V trimming: 3 bases; J trimming: 2 bases; junction bases outside the gene matches: 9. The CDR3 is made up of 15 amino acids. The germline CDR1 and CDR2 sequences are SQVTM and ANQGSEA. This chain's CDR3 is CSVEKDSGHQETQYF. CDR3 bases: TGCAGCGTTGAGAAGGATAGCGGGCATCAAGAGACCCAGTACTTC.

This clonotype came up many times. The genes are TRBV5-5 and TRBJ2-7; 7 bases map to TRBD2. Germline lookup yields CDR1 SGHKS and CDR2 YYEKEE (reference sequence). The V gene end was trimmed by 5 bases and the J gene end by 3 bases; junction bases not matched to a gene: 5. This CDR3 region has 13 residues. CDR3: CASRRSGIYEQYF. CDR3 nucleotide sequence: TGTGCCAGCAGACGAAGCGGGATCTACGAGCAGTACTTC. Based on the CDR3 plus reference TRBV5-5 and TRBJ2-7, the full variable domain is DAGVTQSPTHLIKTRGQQVTLRCSPISGHKSVSWYQQVLGQGPQFIFQYYEKEERGRGNFPDRFSARQFPNYSSELNVNALLLGDSALYLCASRRSGIYEQYFGPGTRLTVT.

This clonotype appeared a few times. The chain carries TRBV24-1 and TRBJ2-1; the match to TRBD2 covers 13 bases. Looked up from germline, CDR1 is KGHDR and CDR2 is SFDVKD. J lost 7 bases, V lost 9 bases, and 5 bases had no gene match. This CDR3 spans 14 amino acids. CDR3: CATGTSGVLNEQFF. The CDR3 coding sequence is TGTGCCACCGGGACTAGCGGGGTTTTGAATGAGCAGTTCTTC.

Many counts were recorded for this clonotype. This chain connects TRBV28 to TRBJ2-2; D gene ambiguous. The CDR3 spans 17 residues. Germline CDR1 reads MDHEN; CDR2 reads SYDVKM. Trimming stripped 2 bases from V and 1 base from J, with 14 bases between. The CDR3 bases are TGTGCCAGCAGTTTAGAAAGGAGCTTTGGGAACACCGGGGAGCTGTTTTTT. This gives the protein CASSLERSFGNTGELFF. Variable domain in full (rest from reference TRBV28 and TRBJ2-2): DVKVTQSSRYLVKRTGEKVFLECVQDMDHENMFWYRQDPGLGLRLIYFSYDVKMKEKGDIPEGYSVSREKKERFSLILESASTNQTSMYLCASSLERSFGNTGELFFGEGSRLTVL.

This clonotype was seen more than once but under ten times. The V gene is TRBV29-1, the J gene TRBJ2-7, with D maybe TRBD2 (5 bases). Trimming left V 4 bases short and J 0 bases short, with 7 bases between. The CDR3 loop spans 12 amino acids. Germline V gene data show CDR1 as SQVTM and CDR2 as ANQGSEA. CDR3 in amino acids: CSVGGNSYEQYF. CDR3 DNA sequence: TGCAGCGTTGGAGGGAACTCCTACGAGCAGTACTTC.

The genes are TRBV2 and TRBJ2-7; D is uncertain. CDR1 is SNHLY, CDR2 FYNNEI, per germline. The V gene lost 6 bases and the J gene lost 1 base, with 16 bases spanning the gap. The CDR3 runs to 15 residues. The DNA for the CDR3 is TGTGCCAGCAGGGGCGGAGTCAGCAGTTCCTACGAGCAGTACTTC. It translates to CASRGGVSSSYEQYF.